A selection of T cell receptor beta chains follows, all from one sample in a study of tumor-infiltrating lymphocytes in primary liver carcinoma. TCRdb re-analysed the multiplex PCR reads in MiXCR, keeping a single row per CDR3 protein. The sample has around 100,000 distinct CDR3 sequences; about three quarters are singletons. The specimen sequenced was liver tumor tissue from sampling region 5. These receptors were obtained from a woman aged 55-70 years with primary liver carcinoma and hepatitis B virus infection. The CDR3 runs from the conserved cysteine through the conserved F or W. Fields, in order: J gene, V gene, clone size, D gene, CDR3 protein, CDR3 DNA. A D gene is named only where the DNA matches it firmly. Size values are once, few and many counts, or a class for expanded clones, and some rows have none.

J: TRBJ2-2; V: TRBV5-1; size: once; D: -; CDR3: CASCRDRPVELFF; DNA: TGCGCCAGCTGCCGCGACCGCCCCGTGGAGCTGTTTTTT
J: TRBJ2-7; V: TRBV6-2/TRBV6-3; size: -; D: TRBD1; CDR3: CSCTFRQGRNYEQYF; DNA: TGTTCCTGCACCTTTCGACAGGGGCGAAACTACGAGCAGTACTTT
J: TRBJ2-2; V: TRBV4-2; size: -; D: -; CDR3: CVSRHVVAATGELFF; DNA: TGTGTGAGCAGGCATGTTGTAGCAGCCACCGGGGAGCTGTTTTTT
J: TRBJ2-7; V: TRBV6-5; size: -; D: TRBD2; CDR3: CASRLAGDSEQYF; DNA: TGTGCCAGCCGCCTAGCGGGAGACAGCGAGCAGTACTTC
J: TRBJ2-4; V: TRBV4-2; size: many; D: -; CDR3: CASSQDAFAKNIQYF; DNA: TGTGCCAGCAGCCAAGATGCCTTTGCCAAAAACATTCAGTACTTC
J: TRBJ2-1; V: TRBV11-2; size: once; D: TRBD1; CDR3: CASSLTGLSGQFF; DNA: TGTGCCAGCAGCTTGACAGGGTTAAGTGGGCAGTTCTTC
J: TRBJ1-2; V: TRBV29-1; size: -; D: -; CDR3: CSIPSATNYGYTF; DNA: TGCAGCATCCCCTCGGCCACTAACTATGGCTACACCTTC
J: TRBJ2-3; V: TRBV5-1; size: many; D: -; CDR3: CASSIQDADTQYF; DNA: TGCGCCAGCAGCATACAGGACGCAGATACGCAGTATTTT
J: TRBJ2-3; V: TRBV6-1; size: -; D: TRBD2; CDR3: CACRGGTSSTDTQYF; DNA: TGTGCCTGCCGGGGGGGCACATCTAGCACGGATACGCAGTATTTT
J: TRBJ1-5; V: TRBV29-1; size: -; D: -; CDR3: CSIGTPSQPQHF; DNA: TGCAGCATTGGGACCCCTTCTCAGCCCCAGCATTTT
J: TRBJ2-7; V: TRBV5-1; size: -; D: -; CDR3: CAGSLAGFPYEQYF; DNA: TGCGCCGGCAGCTTGGCAGGGTTCCCCTACGAGCAGTACTTC
J: TRBJ1-4; V: TRBV28; size: -; D: -; CDR3: CASSLLPSPVIGEKLFF; DNA: TGTGCCAGCAGTTTACTCCCTTCACCGGTAATAGGGGAAAAACTTTTTTTT
J: TRBJ2-1; V: TRBV20-1; size: few; D: -; CDR3: CSASLASYNEQFF; DNA: TGCAGTGCTAGTTTAGCGTCCTACAATGAGCAGTTCTTC
J: TRBJ2-1; V: TRBV2; size: few; D: TRBD2; CDR3: CGSSDWTSGGGGEQFF; DNA: TGTGGCAGCAGTGATTGGACTAGCGGGGGTGGGGGTGAGCAGTTCTTC